This T cell receptor (beta chain) is drawn from a study of sequential checkpoint blockade in melanoma. For the study at large: Randomization was 1:1 between first-line nivolumab→ipilimumab and ipilimumab→nivolumab.

Treatment of the sample: randomized to nivolumab then ipilimumab (arm A) or the reverse (arm B). No patient had prior DNA-damaging chemotherapy. Produced via immunoSEQ multiplex PCR; TCRdb's table is partial and in-frame only. The data show over 25,000 clones, approximately 75% seen once. The TCR comes from a human donor with melanoma. The sample here was CD8+ T cells sorted from blood (inferred from file names), taken from a patient given nivolumab and ipilimumab in sequence.

The CDR3 is CASSSRYRGEGEKLFF. In DNA form, the CDR3 reads TGTGCCAGCAGCTCCCGTTACAGGGGGGAGGGTGAAAAACTGTTTTTT. The chain joins TRBV7-9 to TRBJ1-4; 8 positions match TRBD1. V shed 4 bases, J shed 7 bases, and the junction held 11 bases outside the gene matches. CDR3 length equals 16 residues. Germline loops: CDR1 SEHNR, CDR2 FQNEAQ (reference sequence).